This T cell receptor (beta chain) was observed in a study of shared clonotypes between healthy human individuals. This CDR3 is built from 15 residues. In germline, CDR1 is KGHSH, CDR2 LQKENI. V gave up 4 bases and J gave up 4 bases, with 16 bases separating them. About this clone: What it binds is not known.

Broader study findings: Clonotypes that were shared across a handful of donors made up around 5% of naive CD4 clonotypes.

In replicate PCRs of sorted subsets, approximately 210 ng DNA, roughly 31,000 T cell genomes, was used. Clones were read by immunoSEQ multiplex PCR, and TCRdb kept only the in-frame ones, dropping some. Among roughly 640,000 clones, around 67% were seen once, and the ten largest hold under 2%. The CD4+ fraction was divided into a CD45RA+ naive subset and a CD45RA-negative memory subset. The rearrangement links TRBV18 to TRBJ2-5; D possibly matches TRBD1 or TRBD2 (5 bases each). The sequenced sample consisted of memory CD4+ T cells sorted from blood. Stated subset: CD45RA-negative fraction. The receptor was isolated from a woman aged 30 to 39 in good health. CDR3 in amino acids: CASSRDVGYGETQYF. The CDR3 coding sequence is TGTGCCAGCTCACGGGACGTGGGGTATGGAGAGACCCAGTACTTC.